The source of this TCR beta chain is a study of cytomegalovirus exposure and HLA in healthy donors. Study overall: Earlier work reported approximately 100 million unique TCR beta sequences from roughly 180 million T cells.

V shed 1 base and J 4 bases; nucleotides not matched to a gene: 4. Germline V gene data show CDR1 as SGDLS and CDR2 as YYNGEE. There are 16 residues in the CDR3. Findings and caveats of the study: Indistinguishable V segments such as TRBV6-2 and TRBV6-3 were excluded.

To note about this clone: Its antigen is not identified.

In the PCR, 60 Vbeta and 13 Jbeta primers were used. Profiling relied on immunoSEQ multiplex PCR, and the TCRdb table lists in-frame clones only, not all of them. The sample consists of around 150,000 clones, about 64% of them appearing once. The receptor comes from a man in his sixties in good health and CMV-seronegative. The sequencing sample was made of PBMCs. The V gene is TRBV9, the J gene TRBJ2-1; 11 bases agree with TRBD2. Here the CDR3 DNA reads TGTGCCAGCAGCGTATTAGCGGGAGGGGGGTACAATGAGCAGTTCTTC. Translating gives CASSVLAGGGYNEQFF.